This T cell receptor beta chain was profiled in a study of T cell responses to AZD1222 COVID-19 vaccine. Study-level information: Second-dose intervals near 4 or 12 weeks were combined.

The table came from immunoSEQ multiplex PCR; TCRdb's copy has only in-frame clones and leaves some out. The sample lists around 50,000 clones, about 86% seen once, with roughly 10% in the top ten. Whole-study results and caveats: Females made up more of the donors, who were largely white British, and clonal diversity may have come out too low. AZD1222 recipients seropositive at baseline numbered only six or seven. Sampled repertoires all dated from after the peak T cell response.

Points on this clone: Its target is unknown.

This clonotype originated in an adult in good health. The sample here was peripheral blood, taken on day 0 of AZD1222 vaccination.

The CDR3 coding sequence is TGTGCCAGCAGTGAGGTAGCGGGGATCTCCTACGAGCAGTACTTC. It is translated as CASSEVAGISYEQYF. This chain links TRBV6-1 with TRBJ2-7; 8 positions agree with TRBD2. With 3 bases clipped from V and 0 bases from J, the junction kept 4 bases outside the gene matches. Germline-derived CDR1 and CDR2 are MNHNS and SASEGT. CDR3 length: 15 residues.